This passage covers 14 T cell receptor beta chains from one sample sequenced in a study of spatial heterogeneity in lung cancer. TCRdb recomputed calls from the 5' RACE reads with MiXCR, one row per CDR3 protein. The table lists about 92,000 distinct CDR3 sequences, approximately 12% of them singletons, with about two fifths in the top ten. Time point meaning: sample taken at primary tumor resection. Researchers sequenced whole RNA taken from tumor, nontumor lung or frozen PBMC without sorting. The sample consisted of PBMCs, taken at surgery. These receptors came from a male donor with early-stage non-small cell lung cancer.

This clonotype was recorded many times. The gene calls are TRBV24-1 and TRBJ1-2; TRBD1 agrees at 9 bases. Trimming cost V 3 bases and J 5 bases; bases outside gene matches: 9. The CDR3 contains 16 residues. From germline, CDR1 is KGHDR and CDR2 SFDVKD. CDR3 amino acids: CATSDRIPGQGYGYTF. For the CDR3, the DNA is TGTGCCACCAGTGATCGAATACCGGGACAGGGTTATGGCTACACCTTC.

The chain recombines TRBV30 with TRBJ2-3; TRBD2 matches 10 bases. The CDR3 runs to 15 residues. The V and J ends lost 3 bases and 2 bases, in that order; junction bases with no gene match: 5. Per germline, CDR1 GTSNPN and CDR2 SVGIG (reference sequence). CDR3 sequence (DNA): TGTGCCTGGAGCCTTGGACTAGCGGTCACAGATACGCAGTATTTT. Translation: CAWSLGLAVTDTQYF.

This clonotype has a count of ten or more. V gene TRBV20-1 combines with J gene TRBJ2-2; D is perhaps TRBD1 (5 bases). The CDR3 has 14 amino acids. The V end was cut by 6 bases, the J end by 5 bases, with 16 bases between. From germline, CDR1 is DFQATT and CDR2 SNEGSKA (reference sequence). The CDR3 sequence is CSACDSNPTGELFF. The DNA of the CDR3 is TGCAGTGCCTGCGACAGCAATCCGACCGGGGAGCTGTTTTTT.

This clonotype has at least ten counts. This chain links TRBV9 with TRBJ2-3; D is unresolved. The V gene lost 0 bases and the J gene lost 1 base, with 6 bases spanning the gap. CDR1 SGDLS and CDR2 YYNGEE come from the germline V gene. This CDR3 region has 14 residues. CDR3 residues: CASSVALGTDTQYF. CDR3 nucleotide sequence: TGTGCCAGCAGCGTAGCTCTCGGCACAGATACGCAGTATTTT.

This clonotype was observed a few times. CDR3 sequence reads: CASKVGPTGELFF. In DNA form, the CDR3 reads TGTGCCAGCAAGGTGGGACCGACCGGGGAGCTGTTTTTT. The chain is built from TRBV2 and TRBJ2-2; possibly TRBD1 or TRBD2 for D (5 bases each). The CDR3 spans 13 residues. V was shortened by 7 bases and J by 5 bases, with 11 bases between the two germline ends. The germline gives CDR1 SNHLY, CDR2 FYNNEI.

The table lists this clonotype with a few counts. The J gene is TRBJ1-3, the V gene TRBV28; TRBD1 agrees at 9 bases. The CDR3 loop spans 14 amino acids. V dropped 5 bases and J dropped 3; count of bases not matched to a gene: 2. Germline CDR1 and CDR2: MDHEN and SYDVKM. CDR3 in amino acids: CASSRTGDGNTIYF. As DNA, the CDR3 is TGTGCCAGCAGTCGGACAGGGGATGGAAACACCATATATTTT.

This clonotype has only a few counts. The chain combines TRBV7-4 with TRBJ2-4; 9 nucleotides agree with TRBD1. The CDR3 is 18 residues long. The germline V gene encodes CDR1 SGHVT and CDR2 SQSDAQ. V was clipped by 5 bases and J by 0 bases; unmatched bases: 11. The CDR3 region is CASSLRQGDKLAKNIQYF. CDR3 sequence (DNA): TGTGCCAGCAGCCTACGACAGGGGGATAAACTAGCCAAAAACATTCAGTACTTC.

The chain couples TRBV11-3 to TRBJ2-5; weak D call: TRBD1 (5 bases). The CDR3 runs 13 residues. The ends were cut back, 4 bases at V and 7 bases at J, with 13 bases in the middle. Germline V gene lookup returns CDR1 SGHNT and CDR2 YENEEA. The chain's CDR3 is CASSSDSWGTQYF. For the CDR3, the DNA is TGTGCCAGCAGCTCCGACAGCTGGGGGACCCAGTACTTC.

In the case of this clonotype: Being one base from a much bigger clone, this may be a read error. Since the CDR3 does not end with the conserved phenylalanine or tryptophan, this likely comes from a read error. The chain employs TRBV13 and TRBJ2-1; a weak D match, TRBD1 (5 bases). The CDR3 is 12 amino acids. Germline V gives CDR1 PRHDT, CDR2 FYEKMQ (reference sequence). Trimming cost V 10 bases and J 7 bases, with 14 bases left between them. The CDR3 DNA is TGTGCCACCAATCGTAGGGGAAATGAGCAGTTCTAC. It codes for CATNRRGNEQFY.

This clonotype has just a few counts. V and J are TRBV12-3 or TRBV12-4 and TRBJ2-1, with 11 bases lining up with TRBD2. The V segment lost 6 bases and the J segment 5 bases; nucleotides outside the gene matches: 6. The CDR3 consists of 15 residues. Written as DNA, the CDR3 is TGTGCCAGCAGCTATTATAGCGGGGGGGACAATGAGCAGTTCTTC. Translation: CASSYYSGGDNEQFF.

This clonotype came up many times. This rearrangement joins TRBV9 to TRBJ1-4; D gene ambiguous. This CDR3 has 13 amino acids. The germline gives CDR1 SGDLS, CDR2 YYNGEE. V lost 4 bases to trimming and J lost 5 bases, with 9 bases between them. The DNA for the CDR3 is TGTGCCAGCAGCACGGGCCCGAATGAAAAACTGTTTTTT. This codes for CASSTGPNEKLFF.

This clonotype was detected a few times. V usage is TRBV10-3 and J usage is TRBJ1-2; D ambiguous. Between the trimmed V and J ends, which lost 3 bases and 8 bases, there was a span of 16 bases. CDR1 is ENHRY and CDR2 is SYGVKD in the germline V gene. This CDR3 contains 14 residues. The chain's CDR3 is CAISEQAGPRGYTF. The DNA for the CDR3 is TGTGCCATCAGTGAACAAGCGGGTCCGCGCGGCTACACCTTC.

The V call is TRBV5-1, the J call TRBJ2-1, with TRBD2 matching 11 bases. Germline V lookup: CDR1 SGHRS, CDR2 YFSETQ. This CDR3 comprises 14 residues. The junction had 3 bases not matched to a gene; V was cut back by 0 bases and J by 10 bases. For the CDR3, the DNA is TGCGCCAGCAGCTTGGCGCTAGCGGGAGGCGAGCAGTTCTTC. It is translated as CASSLALAGGEQFF. Drawing the rest from reference TRBV5-1 and TRBJ2-1, the complete variable domain is KAGVTQTPRYLIKTRGQQVTLSCSPISGHRSVSWYQQTPGQGLQFLFEYFSETQRNKGNFPGRFSGRQFSNSRSEMNVSTLELGDSALYLCASSLALAGGEQFFGPGTRLTVL.

The chain combines TRBV12-3 or TRBV12-4 with TRBJ2-1, with D possibly TRBD1 on 6 matching bases. V shed 3 bases and J shed 8 bases, with 14 bases lying between them. The CDR3 length is 14 residues. The CDR3 loop reads CASSFQGSMDEQFF. CDR3 nucleotide sequence: TGTGCCAGCAGTTTCCAGGGGAGCATGGATGAGCAGTTCTTC.